This T cell receptor beta chain appears in the sequencing data of a study of high-grade serous ovarian cancer treatment subgroups. Study as a whole: Mean per sample: about 15,000 reads, some 7,300 unique TCR beta rearrangements.

This clone was recorded a few times. Its antigen is not known. Germline assignment: CDR1 LGHNA and CDR2 YNFKEQ. CDR3 size: 15 residues. Trimming stripped 4 bases from V and 1 base from J, with 13 bases between. Overall study results and limits: Spatial context was lost because tumors were sequenced in bulk. Same-patient tumor repertoires overlapped at roughly 0.11 to 0.79; different patients barely overlapped. Clonal relatedness tracked neoantigen level, and by trend copy number and mutation load.

Tumor samples were taken before definitive surgery or chemotherapy. TCRdb keeps only in-frame clones here, not all; method: immunoSEQ multiplex PCR. The data hold several thousand clones, with about three quarters observed a single time. This clonotype was obtained from a human donor with high-grade serous ovarian cancer. The source material was tumor tissue. The J gene is TRBJ1-1, the V gene TRBV4-2, with D unresolved. The CDR3 sequence is CASSLRMAENTEAFF. The DNA of the CDR3 is TGTGCCAGCAGCCTAAGGATGGCTGAGAACACTGAAGCTTTCTTT.